This TCR beta chain was sequenced during a study of T cell responses to AZD1222 COVID-19 vaccine. General study findings and limits: Only after the peak T cell response were repertoires sampled.

J gave up 9 bases and V 2 bases, and 8 bases lay outside the gene matches. The CDR3 length is 15 residues. CDR1 MRHNA and CDR2 SNTAGT come from the germline V gene. Here immunoSEQ multiplex PCR was the method, and the copy in TCRdb shows in-frame clones only, minus some. In the table there are around 160,000 clones, about nine tenths of which are singletons. Comment on this clone: Its antigen is not known.

The TCR was taken from an adult in good health. Specimen: peripheral blood, collected on day 0 of AZD1222 vaccination. The chain couples TRBV6-4 to TRBJ2-1, with TRBD1 matching over 9 bases. The CDR3 DNA reads TGTGCCAGCAGTGACGAGACAGGGGGTTTCAGTGAGCAGTTCTTC. It specifies CASSDETGGFSEQFF.